This entry describes one T cell receptor (beta chain). The data were obtained in a study of OX40 agonist ivuxolimab in advanced cancers. Study details: Six ivuxolimab dose levels, 0.01 to 10 mg/kg, were given intravenously every 2 weeks. It was permissible to have had prior anti-PD-1, anti-PD-L1 or anti-CTLA-4 therapy, and around 43% had some.

This CDR3 contains 15 residues. V dropped 8 bases and J dropped 0; count of bases not matched to a gene: 7. Germline V gene lookup returns CDR1 SNHLY and CDR2 FYNNEI. Some clones are missing from TCRdb's copy, which holds only in-frame ones; the method was immunoSEQ multiplex PCR. The repertoire has some 18,000 clones, roughly four fifths of them found once; the top ten carry approximately 15%. The chain employs TRBV2 and TRBJ1-5, with 7 bases identical to TRBD1. Source: CD4+ or CD8+ T cells sorted from blood, taken in a trial of the OX40 agonist ivuxolimab. The clonotype originates from an adult with an advanced solid tumor such as melanoma, head and neck, liver or kidney cancer. The CDR3 here is CASQRTGDSNQPQHF. Written as DNA, the CDR3 is TGTGCCAGCCAACGTACAGGGGATAGCAATCAGCCCCAGCATTTT.